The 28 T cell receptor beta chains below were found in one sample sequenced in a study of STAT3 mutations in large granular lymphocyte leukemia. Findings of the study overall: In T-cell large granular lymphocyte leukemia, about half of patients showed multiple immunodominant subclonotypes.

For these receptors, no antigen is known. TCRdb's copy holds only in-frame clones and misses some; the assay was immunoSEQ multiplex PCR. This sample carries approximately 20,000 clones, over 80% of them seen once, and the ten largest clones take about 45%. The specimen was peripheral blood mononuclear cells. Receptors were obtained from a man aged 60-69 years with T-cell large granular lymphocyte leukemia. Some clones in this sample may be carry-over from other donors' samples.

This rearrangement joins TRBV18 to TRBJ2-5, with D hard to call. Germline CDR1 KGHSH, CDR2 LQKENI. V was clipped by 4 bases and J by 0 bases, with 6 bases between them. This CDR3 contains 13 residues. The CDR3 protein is CASSLGNQETQYF. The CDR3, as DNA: TGTGCCAGCTCACTAGGGAACCAAGAGACCCAGTACTTC.

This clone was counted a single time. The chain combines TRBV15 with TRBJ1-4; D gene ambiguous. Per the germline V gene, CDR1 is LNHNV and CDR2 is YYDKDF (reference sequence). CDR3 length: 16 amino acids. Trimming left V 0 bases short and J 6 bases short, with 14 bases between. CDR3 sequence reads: CATSRDRAGIHEKLFF. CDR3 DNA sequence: TGTGCCACCAGCAGAGATAGGGCGGGGATTCATGAAAAACTGTTTTTT.

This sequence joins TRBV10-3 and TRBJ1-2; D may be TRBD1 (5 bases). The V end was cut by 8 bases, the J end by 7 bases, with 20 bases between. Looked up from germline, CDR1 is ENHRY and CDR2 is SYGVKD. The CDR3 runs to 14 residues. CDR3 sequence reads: CAILSGGLHPGYTF. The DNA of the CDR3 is TGTGCCATCCTCTCCGGGGGACTCCACCCTGGCTACACCTTC.

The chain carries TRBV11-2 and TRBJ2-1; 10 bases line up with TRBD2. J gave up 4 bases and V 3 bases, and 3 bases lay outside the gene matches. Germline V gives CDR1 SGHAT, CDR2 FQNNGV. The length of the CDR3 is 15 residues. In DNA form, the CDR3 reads TGTGCCAGCAGCTTTACTAGCGGGACTTACAATGAGCAGTTCTTC. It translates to CASSFTSGTYNEQFF.

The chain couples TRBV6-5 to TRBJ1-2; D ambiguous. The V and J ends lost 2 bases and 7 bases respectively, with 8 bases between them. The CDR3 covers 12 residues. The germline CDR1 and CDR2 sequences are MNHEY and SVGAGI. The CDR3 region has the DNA TGTGCCAGCAGTTACCGGGCGGGTGGCTACACCTTC. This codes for CASSYRAGGYTF.

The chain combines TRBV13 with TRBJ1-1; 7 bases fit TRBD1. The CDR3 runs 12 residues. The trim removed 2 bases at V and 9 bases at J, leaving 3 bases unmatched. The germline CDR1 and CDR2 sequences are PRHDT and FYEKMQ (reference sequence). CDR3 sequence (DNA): TGTGCCAGCAGCTTAATAAGGGGGCAAGCTTTCTTT. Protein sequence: CASSLIRGQAFF.

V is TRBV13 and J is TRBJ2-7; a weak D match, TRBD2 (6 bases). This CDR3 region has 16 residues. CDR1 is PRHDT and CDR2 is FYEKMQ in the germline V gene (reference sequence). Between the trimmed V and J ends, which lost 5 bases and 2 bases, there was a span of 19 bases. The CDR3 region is CASSVTSSLLPYEQYF. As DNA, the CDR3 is TGTGCCAGCAGCGTAACTAGCTCCCTCCTACCCTACGAGCAGTACTTC.

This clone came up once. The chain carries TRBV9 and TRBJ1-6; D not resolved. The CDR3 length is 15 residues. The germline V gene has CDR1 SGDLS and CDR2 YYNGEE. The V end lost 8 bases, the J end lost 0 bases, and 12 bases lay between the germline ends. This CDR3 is CASQAGSSYNSPLHF. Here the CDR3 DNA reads TGTGCCAGTCAAGCGGGAAGCTCCTATAATTCACCCCTCCACTTT.

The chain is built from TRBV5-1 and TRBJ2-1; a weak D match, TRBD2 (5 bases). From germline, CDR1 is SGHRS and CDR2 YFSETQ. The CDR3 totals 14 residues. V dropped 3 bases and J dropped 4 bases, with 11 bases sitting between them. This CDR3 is CASSSNPGYNEQFF. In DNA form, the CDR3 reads TGCGCCAGCAGCTCAAACCCGGGATACAATGAGCAGTTCTTC.

CDR3 amino acids: CASSVQGPSNEQFF. CDR3 in DNA: TGTGCCAGCAGTGTCCAGGGACCCTCCAATGAGCAGTTCTTC. V gene TRBV2 combines with J gene TRBJ2-1; either TRBD1 or TRBD2 may fit D (5 bases each). CDR1 is SNHLY and CDR2 is FYNNEI in the germline V gene. Between the trimmed V and J ends, which lost 4 bases and 6 bases, there was a span of 13 bases. The CDR3 runs to 14 residues.

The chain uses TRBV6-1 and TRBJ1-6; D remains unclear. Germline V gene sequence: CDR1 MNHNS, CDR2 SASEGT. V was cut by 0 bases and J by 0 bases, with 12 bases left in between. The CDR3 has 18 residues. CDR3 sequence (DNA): TGTGCCAGCAGTGAAGCGGCAACGCTAAGCTCCTATAATTCACCCCTCCACTTT. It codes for CASSEAATLSSYNSPLHF.

CDR3 protein: CASSLQGGNYGYTF. CDR3 sequence (DNA): TGTGCCAGCAGTTTACAGGGGGGGAACTATGGCTACACCTTC. This chain links TRBV27 with TRBJ1-2; 7 bases are a match to TRBD1. Germline-derived CDR1 and CDR2 are MNHEY and SMNVEV (reference sequence). J gave up 2 bases and V 2 bases, and 2 bases lay outside the gene matches. This CDR3 region has 14 residues.

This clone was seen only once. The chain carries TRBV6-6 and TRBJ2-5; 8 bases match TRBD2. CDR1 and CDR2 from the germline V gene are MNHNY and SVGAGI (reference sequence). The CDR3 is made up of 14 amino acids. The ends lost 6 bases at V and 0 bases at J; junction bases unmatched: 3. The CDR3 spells CASRPLADQETQYF. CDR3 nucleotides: TGTGCCAGCAGACCACTAGCGGACCAAGAGACCCAGTACTTC.

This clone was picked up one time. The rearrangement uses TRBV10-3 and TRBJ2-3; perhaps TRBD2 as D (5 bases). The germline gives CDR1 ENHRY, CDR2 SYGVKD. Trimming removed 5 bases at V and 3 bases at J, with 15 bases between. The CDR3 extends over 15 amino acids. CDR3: CAISTGLASTDTQYF. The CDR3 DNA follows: TGTGCCATCAGTACCGGGCTAGCATCAACAGATACGCAGTATTTT.

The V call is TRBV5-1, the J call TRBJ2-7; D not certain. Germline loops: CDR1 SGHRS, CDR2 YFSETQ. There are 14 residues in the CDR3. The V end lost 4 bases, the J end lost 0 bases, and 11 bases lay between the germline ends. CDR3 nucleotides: TGCGCCAGCAGCCCCGACTTAAGCTCCTACGAGCAGTACTTC. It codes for CASSPDLSSYEQYF.

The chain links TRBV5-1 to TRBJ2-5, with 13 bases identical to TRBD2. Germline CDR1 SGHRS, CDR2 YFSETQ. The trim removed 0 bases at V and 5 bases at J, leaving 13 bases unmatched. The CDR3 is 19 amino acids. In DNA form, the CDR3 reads TGCGCCAGCAGCTTGGGGAGGGCAGGACTAGCGGGAGCGAGGGAGACCCAGTACTTC. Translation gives CASSLGRAGLAGARETQYF.

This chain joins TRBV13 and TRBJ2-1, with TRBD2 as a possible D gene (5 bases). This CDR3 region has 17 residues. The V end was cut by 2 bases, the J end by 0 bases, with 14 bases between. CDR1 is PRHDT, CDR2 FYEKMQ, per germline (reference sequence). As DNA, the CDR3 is TGTGCCAGCAGCTTATCGGCTAGCCTGAGCTCCTACAATGAGCAGTTCTTC. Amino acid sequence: CASSLSASLSSYNEQFF.

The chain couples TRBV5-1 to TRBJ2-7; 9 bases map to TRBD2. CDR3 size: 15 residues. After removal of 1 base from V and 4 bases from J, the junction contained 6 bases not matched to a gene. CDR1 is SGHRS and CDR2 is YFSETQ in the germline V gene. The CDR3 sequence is CASSLSGSGRYEQYF. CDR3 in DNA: TGCGCCAGCAGCTTGTCGGGTAGCGGGAGATACGAGCAGTACTTC.

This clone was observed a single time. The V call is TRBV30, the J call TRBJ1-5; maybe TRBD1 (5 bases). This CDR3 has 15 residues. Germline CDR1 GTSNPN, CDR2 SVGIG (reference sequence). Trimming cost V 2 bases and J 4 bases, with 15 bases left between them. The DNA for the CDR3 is TGTGCCTGGAGTCGAGGGACTGCAGATAATCAGCCCCAGCATTTT. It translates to CAWSRGTADNQPQHF.

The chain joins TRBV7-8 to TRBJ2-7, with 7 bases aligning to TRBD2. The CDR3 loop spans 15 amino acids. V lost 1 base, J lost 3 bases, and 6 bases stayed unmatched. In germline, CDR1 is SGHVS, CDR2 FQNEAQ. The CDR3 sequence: CASSLGVAGLYEQYF. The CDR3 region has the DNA TGTGCCAGCAGCTTAGGGGTAGCGGGCCTCTACGAGCAGTACTTC. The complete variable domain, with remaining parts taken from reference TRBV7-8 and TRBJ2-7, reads GAGVSQSPRYKVAKRGQDVALRCDPISGHVSLFWYQQALGQGPEFLTYFQNEAQLDKSGLPSDRFFAERPEGSVSTLKIQRTQQEDSAVYLCASSLGVAGLYEQYFGPGTRLTVT.

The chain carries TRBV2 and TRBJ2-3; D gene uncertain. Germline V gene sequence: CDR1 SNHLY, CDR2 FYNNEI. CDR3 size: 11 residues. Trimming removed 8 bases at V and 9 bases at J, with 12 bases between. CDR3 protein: CASQPVDTQYF. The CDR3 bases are TGTGCCAGCCAGCCGGTTGACACGCAGTATTTT.

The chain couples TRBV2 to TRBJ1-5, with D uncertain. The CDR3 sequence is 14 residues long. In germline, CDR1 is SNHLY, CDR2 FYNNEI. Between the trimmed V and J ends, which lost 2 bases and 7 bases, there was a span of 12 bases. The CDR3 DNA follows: TGTGCCAGCAGTGAAAGTTTCCGGACCCAGCCCCAGCATTTT. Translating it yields CASSESFRTQPQHF.

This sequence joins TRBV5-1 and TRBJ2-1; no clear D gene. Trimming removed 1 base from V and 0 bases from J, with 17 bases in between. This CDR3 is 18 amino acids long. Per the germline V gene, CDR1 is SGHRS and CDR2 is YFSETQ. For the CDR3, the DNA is TGCGCCAGCAGCTTGTTGGGCACCTTCACGAGCTCCTACAATGAGCAGTTCTTC. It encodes CASSLLGTFTSSYNEQFF.

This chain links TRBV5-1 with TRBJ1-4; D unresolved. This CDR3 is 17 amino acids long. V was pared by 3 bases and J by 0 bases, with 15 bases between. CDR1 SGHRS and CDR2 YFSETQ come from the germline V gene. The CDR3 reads CASSSSALTATNEKLFF. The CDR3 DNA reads TGCGCCAGCAGCTCCTCGGCCTTAACCGCAACTAATGAAAAACTGTTTTTT.

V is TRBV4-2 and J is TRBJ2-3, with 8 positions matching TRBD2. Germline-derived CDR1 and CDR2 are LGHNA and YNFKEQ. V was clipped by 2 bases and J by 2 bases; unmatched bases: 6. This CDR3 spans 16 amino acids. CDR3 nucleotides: TGTGCCAGCAGCCAATGGGCGGGAGGAACCACAGATACGCAGTATTTT. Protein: CASSQWAGGTTDTQYF.

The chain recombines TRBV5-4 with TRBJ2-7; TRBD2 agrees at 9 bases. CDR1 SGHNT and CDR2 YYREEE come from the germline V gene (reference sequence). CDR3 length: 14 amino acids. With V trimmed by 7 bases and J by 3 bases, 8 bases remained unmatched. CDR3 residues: CASGGPSGIYEQYF. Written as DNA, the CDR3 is TGTGCCAGCGGGGGGCCTAGCGGGATCTACGAGCAGTACTTC.

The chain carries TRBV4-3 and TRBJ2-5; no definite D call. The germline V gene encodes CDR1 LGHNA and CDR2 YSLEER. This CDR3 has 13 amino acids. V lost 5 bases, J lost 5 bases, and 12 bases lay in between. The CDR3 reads CASSVTLGETQYF. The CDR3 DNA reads TGCGCCAGCAGCGTTACTCTGGGGGAGACCCAGTACTTC.

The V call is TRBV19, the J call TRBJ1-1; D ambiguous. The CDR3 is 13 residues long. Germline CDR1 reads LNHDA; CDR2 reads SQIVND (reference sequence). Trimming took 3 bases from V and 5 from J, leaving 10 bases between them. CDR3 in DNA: TGTGCCAGTAGTATGGGAGGTGGGACTGAAGCTTTCTTT. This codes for CASSMGGGTEAFF.